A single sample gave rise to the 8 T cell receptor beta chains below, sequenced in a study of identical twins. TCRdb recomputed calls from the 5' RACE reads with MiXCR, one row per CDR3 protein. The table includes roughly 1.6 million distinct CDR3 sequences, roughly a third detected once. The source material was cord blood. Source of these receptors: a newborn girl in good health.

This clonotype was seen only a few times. The CDR3 DNA follows: TGCGCCAGCAGTGAGCCAGGGGAGGGCACTGAAGCTTTCTTT. Its translation is CASSEPGEGTEAFF. The V gene is TRBV10-2, the J gene TRBJ1-1; D is possibly TRBD1 (6 bases). Between the trimmed V and J ends, which lost 2 bases and 4 bases, there was a span of 11 bases. The CDR3 sequence is 14 residues long. The germline CDR1 and CDR2 sequences are WSHSY and SAAADI.

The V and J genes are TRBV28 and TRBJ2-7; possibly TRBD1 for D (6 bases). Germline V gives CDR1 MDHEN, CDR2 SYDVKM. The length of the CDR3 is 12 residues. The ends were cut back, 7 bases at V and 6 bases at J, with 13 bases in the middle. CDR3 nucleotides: TGTGCCAGCAAAGGGACATACTGCGAGCAGTACTTC. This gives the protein CASKGTYCEQYF.

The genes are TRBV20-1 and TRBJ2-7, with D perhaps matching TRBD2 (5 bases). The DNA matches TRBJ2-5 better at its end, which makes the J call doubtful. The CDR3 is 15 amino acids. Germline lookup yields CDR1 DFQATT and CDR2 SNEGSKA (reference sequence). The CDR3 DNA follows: TGCAGTGCTATACCTTCCCCGGGATTGCGAGAGACCCAGTACTTC. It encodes CSAIPSPGLRETQYF.

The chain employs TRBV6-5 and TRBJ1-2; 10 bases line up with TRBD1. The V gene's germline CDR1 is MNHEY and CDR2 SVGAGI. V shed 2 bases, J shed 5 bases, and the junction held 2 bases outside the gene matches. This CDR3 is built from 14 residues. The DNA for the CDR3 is TGTGCCAGCAGTTACGGGACAGGGGCGTATGGCTACACCTTC. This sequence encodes CASSYGTGAYGYTF.

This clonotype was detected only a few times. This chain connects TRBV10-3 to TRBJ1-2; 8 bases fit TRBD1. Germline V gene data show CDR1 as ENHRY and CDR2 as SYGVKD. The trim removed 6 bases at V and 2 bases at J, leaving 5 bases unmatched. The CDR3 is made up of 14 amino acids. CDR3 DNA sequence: TGTGCCATCAGCCCAGACAGGGGAAACTATGGCTACACCTTC. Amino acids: CAISPDRGNYGYTF.

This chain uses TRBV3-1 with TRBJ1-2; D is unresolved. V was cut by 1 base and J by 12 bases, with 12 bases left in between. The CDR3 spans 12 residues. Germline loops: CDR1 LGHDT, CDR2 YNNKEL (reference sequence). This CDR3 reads CASSQGAGLNTF. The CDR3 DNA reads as TGTGCCAGCAGCCAAGGGGCGGGGTTAAACACCTTC.

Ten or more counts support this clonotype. CDR3 in DNA: TGTGCCAGCAGCCAAGCGACCTACAATGAGCAGTTCTTC. This gives the protein CASSQATYNEQFF. This sequence joins TRBV4-2 and TRBJ2-1; D not certain. Germline CDR1 LGHNA, CDR2 YNFKEQ. CDR3 length equals 13 residues. Trimming took off 1 base at V and 2 bases at J, with 3 bases between the two ends.

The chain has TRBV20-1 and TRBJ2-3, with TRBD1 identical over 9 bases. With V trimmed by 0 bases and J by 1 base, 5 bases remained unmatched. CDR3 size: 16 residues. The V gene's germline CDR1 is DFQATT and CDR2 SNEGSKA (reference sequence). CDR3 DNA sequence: TGCAGTGCTAGAGAGGGGACAGGGAGGGGCACAGATACGCAGTATTTT. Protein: CSAREGTGRGTDTQYF.